A single sample gave rise to the 14 T cell receptor beta chains below, sequenced in a study of cytomegalovirus exposure and HLA in healthy donors. Sequencing was performed with immunoSEQ multiplex PCR; in TCRdb, only in-frame clones are kept and a portion is missing. This table holds approximately 150,000 clones, approximately 93% found once. The sequenced sample consisted of PBMCs. These receptors were obtained from a man aged 18 to 29 in good health and CMV-seronegative.

The chain has TRBV7-8 and TRBJ2-4, with D possibly being TRBD1 (7 bases). V was trimmed by 0 bases and J by 1 base, leaving 16 bases between them. The CDR3 runs to 18 residues. Germline V gene sequence: CDR1 SGHVS, CDR2 FQNEAQ. CDR3 in amino acids: CASSLARRAQGAKNIQYF. The CDR3 nucleotides are TGTGCCAGCAGCTTAGCGAGGAGGGCACAGGGGGCCAAAAACATTCAGTACTTC.

The V call is TRBV13, the J call TRBJ2-7; a weak D match, TRBD1 (6 bases). The germline V and J ends were trimmed by 5 bases and 2 bases, with 13 bases remaining between them. Germline assignment: CDR1 PRHDT and CDR2 FYEKMQ (reference sequence). CDR3 length: 14 residues. The CDR3 region is CASSPNREPYEQYV. The CDR3 DNA follows: TGTGCCAGCAGCCCAAACAGGGAACCCTACGAGCAGTACGTC.

This clone occurred once. The chain couples TRBV9 to TRBJ2-5; 7 nucleotides line up with TRBD1. The CDR3 contains 15 residues. Per germline, CDR1 SGDLS and CDR2 YYNGEE. J lost 2 bases, V lost 3 bases, and 7 bases had no gene match. In DNA, the CDR3 is TGTGCCAGCAGCGACGAGGGACAGATTCAAGAGACCCAGTACTTC. It is translated as CASSDEGQIQETQYF. The variable domain in full, with the rest retrieved from reference TRBV9 and TRBJ2-5, is DSGVTQTPKHLITATGQRVTLRCSPRSGDLSVYWYQQSLDQGLQFLIQYYNGEERAKGNILERFSAQQFPDLHSELNLSSLELGDSALYFCASSDEGQIQETQYFGPGTRLLVL.

The chain joins TRBV7-6 to TRBJ2-3; possible D gene TRBD2, 5 bases. The CDR3 covers 14 residues. The V end was cut by 2 bases, the J end by 2 bases, with 8 bases between. Germline-derived CDR1 and CDR2 are SGHVS and FNYEAQ. The CDR3: CASSLLAITDTQYF. The DNA for the CDR3 is TGTGCCAGCAGCTTACTAGCCATCACAGATACGCAGTATTTT. Together with reference TRBV7-6 and TRBJ2-3, the CDR3 gives the full variable domain: GAGVSQSPRYKVTKRGQDVALRCDPISGHVSLYWYRQALGQGPEFLTYFNYEAQQDKSGLPNDRFSAERPEGSISTLTIQRTEQRDSAMYRCASSLLAITDTQYFGPGTRLTVL.

The rearrangement links TRBV6-5 to TRBJ2-5, with D possibly matching TRBD2 (6 bases). Per germline, CDR1 MNHEY and CDR2 SVGAGI. Trimming removed 3 bases at V and 7 bases at J, with 6 bases between. This CDR3 has 11 residues. The CDR3 DNA is TGTGCCAGCAGTTATAGCGGGACCCAGTACTTC. Residues: CASSYSGTQYF.

This chain joins TRBV6-6 and TRBJ1-4; 7 bases match TRBD1. The length of the CDR3 is 14 residues. The germline CDR1 and CDR2 sequences are MNHNY and SVGAGI (reference sequence). Trimming took 6 bases from V and 6 from J; bases not matched to a gene: 7. CDR3 loop: CASRPGTVDEKLFF. CDR3 coding DNA: TGTGCCAGCAGACCCGGGACAGTCGATGAAAAACTGTTTTTT.

V is TRBV7-6 and J is TRBJ2-1; TRBD2 matches 9 bases. V dropped 1 base and J dropped 2; count of bases not matched to a gene: 21. The CDR3 covers 22 residues. CDR1 is SGHVS and CDR2 is FNYEAQ in the germline V gene. The CDR3 coding sequence is TGTGCCAGCAGCTTAGGTCTCCGGGGAGGGGGGATTGAGCGGGAGGCCTACAATGAGCAGTTCTTC. Its translation is CASSLGLRGGGIEREAYNEQFF.

Here the CDR3 reads CASSALGTSETEAFF. The CDR3 DNA follows: TGTGCCAGCAGCGCCCTCGGGACTTCTGAGACTGAAGCTTTCTTT. The V and J genes are TRBV14 and TRBJ1-1; D may be TRBD1 (5 bases). Deletions cut 5 bases from V and 5 bases from J, with 18 bases between. CDR3 length: 15 amino acids. CDR1 and CDR2 from the germline V gene are SGHDN and FVKESK.

The chain has TRBV5-4 and TRBJ2-2; 7 bases are shared with TRBD1. This CDR3 has 16 amino acids. Germline trimming cut 4 bases from V and 4 bases from J; bases unmatched to any gene: 10. The V gene's germline CDR1 is SGHNT and CDR2 YYREEE (reference sequence). The CDR3 region is CASSNPSRGFTGELFF. CDR3 in DNA: TGTGCCAGCAGCAATCCATCCAGGGGGTTCACCGGGGAGCTGTTTTTT.

CDR3 amino acids: CASSFGFRGTYNEQFF. The CDR3 nucleotides are TGTGCCAGCAGTTTCGGATTTCGCGGGACCTACAATGAGCAGTTCTTC. The chain is built from TRBV28 and TRBJ2-1, with D possibly matching TRBD2 (6 bases). Germline loops: CDR1 MDHEN, CDR2 SYDVKM. The CDR3 has 16 amino acids. V lost 3 bases to trimming and J lost 2 bases, with 14 bases between them.

This clone was counted between two and nine times. The chain couples TRBV27 to TRBJ2-7; TRBD1 matches at 7 bases. Germline V gene lookup returns CDR1 MNHEY and CDR2 SMNVEV (reference sequence). This CDR3 has 13 residues. With V trimmed by 6 bases and J by 6 bases, 8 bases remained unmatched. The CDR3 loop is CASRVTGSIEQYF. The CDR3 region has the DNA TGTGCCAGCAGAGTGACAGGGTCCATCGAGCAGTACTTC.

The chain couples TRBV30 to TRBJ2-3; D remains unclear. The ends were cut back, 4 bases at V and 0 bases at J, with 23 bases in the middle. Germline CDR1 is GTSNPN and CDR2 is SVGIG (reference sequence). The CDR3 runs to 18 residues. The CDR3 nucleotides read TGTGCCTGGACCCACCCAGTCCGCAGACCGACTAGCACAGATACGCAGTATTTT. Its protein product is CAWTHPVRRPTSTDTQYF.

This chain links TRBV15 with TRBJ1-2; a possible D gene is TRBD1 (5 bases). Trimming took 2 bases from V and 6 from J, leaving 10 bases between them. The CDR3 has 13 amino acids. From germline, CDR1 is LNHNV and CDR2 YYDKDF (reference sequence). The CDR3 nucleotides are TGTGCCACCAGCAGACTCCAAGGGGATGGCTACACCTTC. This codes for CATSRLQGDGYTF. Full variable domain (rest looked up from reference TRBV15 and TRBJ1-2): DAMVIQNPRYQVTQFGKPVTLSCSQTLNHNVMYWYQQKSSQAPKLLFHYYDKDFNNEADTPDNFQSRRPNTSFCFLDIRSPGLGDTAMYLCATSRLQGDGYTFGSGTRLTVV.

The CDR3 nucleotides are TGTGCCAGCCGCATAAGAGGGCAGGGACAGGACTCTGAAGCTTTCTTT. Translating it yields CASRIRGQGQDSEAFF. This chain links TRBV7-9 with TRBJ1-1; the match to TRBD1 covers 8 bases. The CDR3 is 16 amino acids. Looked up from germline, CDR1 is SEHNR and CDR2 is FQNEAQ (reference sequence). Trimming took 8 bases from V and 6 from J; bases not matched to a gene: 17.